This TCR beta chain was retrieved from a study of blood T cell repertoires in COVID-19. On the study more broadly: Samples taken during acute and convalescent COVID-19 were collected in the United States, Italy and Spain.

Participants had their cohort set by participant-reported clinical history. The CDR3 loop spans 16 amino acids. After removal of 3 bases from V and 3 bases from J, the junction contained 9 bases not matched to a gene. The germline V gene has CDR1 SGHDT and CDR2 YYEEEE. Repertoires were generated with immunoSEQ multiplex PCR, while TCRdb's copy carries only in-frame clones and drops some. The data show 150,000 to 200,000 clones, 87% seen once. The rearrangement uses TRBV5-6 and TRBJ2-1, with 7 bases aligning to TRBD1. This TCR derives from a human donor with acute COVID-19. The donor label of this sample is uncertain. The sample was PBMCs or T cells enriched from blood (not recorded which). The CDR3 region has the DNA TGTGCCAGCAGCTCCTCAGGGGGTGTACACTACAATGAGCAGTTCTTC. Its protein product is CASSSSGGVHYNEQFF. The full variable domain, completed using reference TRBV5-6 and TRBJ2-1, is DAGVTQSPTHLIKTRGQQVTLRCSPKSGHDTVSWYQQALGQGPQFIFQYYEEEERQRGNFPDRFSGHQFPNYSSELNVNALLLGDSALYLCASSSSGGVHYNEQFFGPGTRLTVL.